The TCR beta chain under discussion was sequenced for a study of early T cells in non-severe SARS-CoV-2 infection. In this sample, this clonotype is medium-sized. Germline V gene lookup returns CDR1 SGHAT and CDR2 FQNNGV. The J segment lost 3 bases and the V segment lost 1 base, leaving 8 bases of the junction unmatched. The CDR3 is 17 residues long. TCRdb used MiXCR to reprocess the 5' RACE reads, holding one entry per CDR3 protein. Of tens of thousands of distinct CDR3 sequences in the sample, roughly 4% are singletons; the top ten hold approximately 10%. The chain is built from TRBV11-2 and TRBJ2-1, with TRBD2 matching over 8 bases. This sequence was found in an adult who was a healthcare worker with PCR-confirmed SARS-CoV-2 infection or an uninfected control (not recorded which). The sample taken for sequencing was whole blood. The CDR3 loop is CASSLVAGRALYNEQFF. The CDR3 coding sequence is TGTGCCAGCAGCTTAGTTGCCGGGAGGGCCCTCTACAATGAGCAGTTCTTC.